These T cell receptor beta chains were read from a single sample in a study of shared clonotypes between healthy human individuals. Profiled with immunoSEQ multiplex PCR; TCRdb holds only in-frame clones, not every one. The sample lists about 2,500,000 clones, around nine tenths occurring once. Sequencing was carried out using naive CD4+ T cells sorted from blood. These receptors came from a man younger than 35 in good health. Both conserved end residues are part of each CDR3. The D gene is left open where the match is weak. Clone size is shown for a subset of rows, as once, few, many or a class of expanded clone.

clone_size j_call v_call d_call cdr3_nt cdr3_aa
- TRBJ2-7 TRBV15 TRBD2 TGTGCCACCAGCAACCTTTACGGGACTAAATACTACGAGCAGTACTTC CATSNLYGTKYYEQYF
few TRBJ1-5 TRBV5-1 TRBD1 TGCGCCAGCAGCTCCGAGGGACAGCAGCCCCAGCATTTT CASSSEGQQPQHF
- TRBJ2-1 TRBV9 - TGTGCCAGCAGCCCGCTGGGGCTCTCCTACAATGAGCAGTTCTTC CASSPLGLSYNEQFF
- TRBJ1-3 TRBV6-5 - TGTGCCAGCAGTTTGACGGACGGAAACACCATATATTTT CASSLTDGNTIYF
- TRBJ2-3 TRBV7-2 - TGTGCCAGCAGCTTAGACTACGTAAACACAGATACGCAGTATTTT CASSLDYVNTDTQYF
- TRBJ2-7 TRBV7-2 TRBD1 TGTGCCAGCAGCCCCGGACAGGGAGGCGAGCAGTACTTC CASSPGQGGEQYF
- TRBJ2-6 TRBV28 - TGTGCCAGCAGTTCCCCAGCAGGGGCCCTCTCTGGGGCCAACGTCCTGACTTTC CASSSPAGALSGANVLTF
- TRBJ2-5 TRBV13 - TGTGCCAGCAGCTTAGGTAGAGCGTTGTTAGAAGAGACCCAGTACTTC CASSLGRALLEETQYF
- TRBJ2-5 TRBV5-1 - TGCGCCAGCAGCTCGACGGGGAACCAAGAGACCCAGTACTTC CASSSTGNQETQYF
- TRBJ1-3 TRBV9 - TGTGCCAGCAGCGGGGGGACGGAGGTCTCTGGAAACACCATATATTTT CASSGGTEVSGNTIYF
- TRBJ1-3 TRBV7-8 TRBD1 TGTGCCAGCAGCCAGGACAGGGCTACTGGAAACACCATATATTTT CASSQDRATGNTIYF
- TRBJ2-3 TRBV7-8 TRBD2 TGTGCCAGCAGCCCGAGGTCTCTAGCGGGGGCCAGGGATACGCAGTATTTT CASSPRSLAGARDTQYF
- TRBJ1-1 TRBV10-3 - TGTGCCATCAGTCGTATGGGAACTGAAGCTTTCTTT CAISRMGTEAFF
- TRBJ2-5 TRBV4-2 TRBD2 TGTGCCAGCACCCTAGACAGGGCCATAGCGGGGGGATCAGAGACCCAGTACTTC CASTLDRAIAGGSETQYF
- TRBJ2-7 TRBV25-1 TRBD2 TGTGCCACCTCGACTAGCGGGAGGTTCCTCTCCTACGAGCAGTACTTC CATSTSGRFLSYEQYF
- TRBJ2-7 TRBV9 - TGTGCCAGCAGCCCCAGAGGGCGGGATTTCGCCTACGAGCAGTACTTC CASSPRGRDFAYEQYF
once TRBJ2-7 TRBV4-1 - TGCGCCAGCAGCCAAATCCGATGGACCGATACCTACGAGCAGTACTTC CASSQIRWTDTYEQYF